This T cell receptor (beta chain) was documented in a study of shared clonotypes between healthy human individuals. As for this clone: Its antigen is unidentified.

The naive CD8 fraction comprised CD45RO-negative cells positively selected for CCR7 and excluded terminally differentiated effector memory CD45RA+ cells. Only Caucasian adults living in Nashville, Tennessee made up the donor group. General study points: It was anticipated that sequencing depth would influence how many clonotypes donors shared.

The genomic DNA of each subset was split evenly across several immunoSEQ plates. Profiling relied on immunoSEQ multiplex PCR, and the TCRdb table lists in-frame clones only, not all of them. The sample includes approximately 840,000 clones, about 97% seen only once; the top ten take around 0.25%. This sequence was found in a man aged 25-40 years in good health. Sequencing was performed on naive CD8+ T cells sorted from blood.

The CDR3 loop is CASSFGRNEQFF. The CDR3, as DNA: TGTGCCAGCAGCTTCGGTAGAAATGAGCAGTTCTTC. The chain couples TRBV5-5 to TRBJ2-1; the D is unclear. The CDR3 is 12 residues long. Germline CDR1 and CDR2: SGHKS and YYEKEE (reference sequence). Trimming left V 2 bases short and J 7 bases short, with 7 bases between.